These T cell receptor beta chains were read from a single sample in a study of blood T cell repertoires in COVID-19. The method was immunoSEQ multiplex PCR; TCRdb's version includes in-frame clones alone and lacks a portion of them. The data show roughly 120,000 clones, with roughly 90% seen just once and about 4% held by the top ten. Sequenced input: peripheral blood. These receptors came from a man over 45 with active COVID-19. The CDR3 runs from the conserved cysteine through the conserved F or W. D genes are given only for firm matches. Clone size is given for some rows only: seen once, a few or many times, or a class if the clone is expanded.

V gene: TRBV6-1; clone size: -; J gene: TRBJ2-4; D gene: -; CDR3 DNA: TGTGCCAGCAGTGAAGCGTACGGAGCCCCAGCCAAAAACATTCAGTACTTC; CDR3 protein: CASSEAYGAPAKNIQYF
V gene: TRBV27; clone size: -; J gene: TRBJ2-1; D gene: -; CDR3 DNA: TGTGCCAGCAGTTCGGGACTCTCCGTTTATGAGCAGTTCTTC; CDR3 protein: CASSSGLSVYEQFF
V gene: TRBV6-5; clone size: -; J gene: TRBJ2-7; D gene: -; CDR3 DNA: TGTGCCAGCAGGGATCTGGGCACCCTCTACGAGCAGTACTTC; CDR3 protein: CASRDLGTLYEQYF
V gene: TRBV11-2; clone size: -; J gene: TRBJ1-6; D gene: TRBD1; CDR3 DNA: TGTGCCAGCAGCTTGGCCGGAGGACAGGGGAATAATTCACCCCTCCACTTT; CDR3 protein: CASSLAGGQGNNSPLHF
V gene: TRBV3-1/TRBV3-2; clone size: -; J gene: TRBJ2-1; D gene: -; CDR3 DNA: TGTGCCAGCAGCCGGTGGAGGTCCAACAATGAGCAGTTCTTC; CDR3 protein: CASSRWRSNNEQFF
V gene: TRBV14; clone size: -; J gene: TRBJ2-2; D gene: -; CDR3 DNA: TGTGCCAGCAGTCCGGTGATCCCCGGGGAGCTGTTTTTT; CDR3 protein: CASSPVIPGELFF
V gene: TRBV2; clone size: -; J gene: TRBJ2-3; D gene: TRBD1; CDR3 DNA: TGTGCCAGCAGGGTTGGGACAGAAGATACGCAGTATTTT; CDR3 protein: CASRVGTEDTQYF
V gene: TRBV3-1/TRBV3-2; clone size: -; J gene: TRBJ2-3; D gene: TRBD2; CDR3 DNA: TGTGCCAGCAGCCAGTCTAGCGGGGGGGCAGATACGCAGTATTTT; CDR3 protein: CASSQSSGGADTQYF
V gene: TRBV4-2; clone size: -; J gene: TRBJ2-7; D gene: -; CDR3 DNA: TGTGCCAGCAGCCAAGGGACAGCCTTGGACGAGCAGTACTTC; CDR3 protein: CASSQGTALDEQYF
V gene: TRBV19; clone size: -; J gene: TRBJ2-3; D gene: -; CDR3 DNA: TGTGCCAGTAGTATCACCGCTGGAGCGTCTAGCACAGATACGCAGTATTTT; CDR3 protein: CASSITAGASSTDTQYF
V gene: TRBV29-1; clone size: -; J gene: TRBJ1-4; D gene: -; CDR3 DNA: TGCAGCGGATGGACAGCTAATGAAAAACTGTTTTTT; CDR3 protein: CSGWTANEKLFF
V gene: TRBV3-1/TRBV3-2; clone size: -; J gene: TRBJ2-1; D gene: TRBD2; CDR3 DNA: TGTGCCAGCAGCTCCGCTAGCGGGCACTCCTACAATGAGCAGTTCTTC; CDR3 protein: CASSSASGHSYNEQFF
V gene: TRBV21-1; clone size: -; J gene: TRBJ2-1; D gene: -; CDR3 DNA: TGTGCCAGCAGCAAACCCTGGTCTAGCGGTTCTTACAATGAGCAGTTCTTC; CDR3 protein: CASSKPWSSGSYNEQFF
V gene: TRBV24-1; clone size: -; J gene: TRBJ2-1; D gene: TRBD1; CDR3 DNA: TGTGCCACCAGTGACCGCTCGACAGGGGGCAATGAGCAGTTCTTC; CDR3 protein: CATSDRSTGGNEQFF
V gene: TRBV3-1/TRBV3-2; clone size: -; J gene: TRBJ2-7; D gene: TRBD2; CDR3 DNA: TGTGCCAGCAGTTTAGCGGGGTACGAGCAGTACTTC; CDR3 protein: CASSLAGYEQYF
V gene: TRBV7-9; clone size: -; J gene: TRBJ1-4; D gene: -; CDR3 DNA: TGTGCCAGCAGCTTAGGGACCGTCGGTGCGGGGAATGAAAAACTGTTTTTT; CDR3 protein: CASSLGTVGAGNEKLFF
V gene: TRBV5-1; clone size: -; J gene: TRBJ1-1; D gene: -; CDR3 DNA: TGCGCCAGCAGCTTGGGGGCAGCTCCGAACACTGAAGCTTTCTTT; CDR3 protein: CASSLGAAPNTEAFF
V gene: TRBV11-2; clone size: -; J gene: TRBJ2-1; D gene: TRBD2; CDR3 DNA: TGTGCCAGCAGCTCAAATAGCGGGAGGGTTAATGAGCAGTTCTTC; CDR3 protein: CASSSNSGRVNEQFF
V gene: TRBV2; clone size: -; J gene: TRBJ2-1; D gene: TRBD2; CDR3 DNA: TGTGCCAGCCGATTGGGACTAGCGGGGGAGGTTGAGCAGTTCTTC; CDR3 protein: CASRLGLAGEVEQFF
V gene: TRBV7-6; clone size: few; J gene: TRBJ2-1; D gene: -; CDR3 DNA: TGTGCCAGCAGCTTAGCGATGGGGCTCTACAATGAGCAGTTCTTC; CDR3 protein: CASSLAMGLYNEQFF
V gene: TRBV27; clone size: -; J gene: TRBJ1-6; D gene: -; CDR3 DNA: TGTGCCAGCAGACCCCGGGGGGACTCCTATAATTCACCCCTCCACTTT; CDR3 protein: CASRPRGDSYNSPLHF
V gene: TRBV28; clone size: once; J gene: TRBJ2-3; D gene: TRBD2; CDR3 DNA: TGTGCCAGCAGCGTTCCTAGCGGTGGAGATACGCAGTATTTT; CDR3 protein: CASSVPSGGDTQYF
V gene: TRBV5-1; clone size: -; J gene: TRBJ2-7; D gene: TRBD2; CDR3 DNA: TGCGCCTGCTCGGCCGGAGGGGAGGGGTACGAGCAGTACTTC; CDR3 protein: CACSAGGEGYEQYF
V gene: TRBV6-6; clone size: -; J gene: TRBJ1-1; D gene: -; CDR3 DNA: TGTGCCAGCAACTTGGACAGATACACTGAAGCTTTCTTT; CDR3 protein: CASNLDRYTEAFF
V gene: TRBV7-8; clone size: few; J gene: TRBJ1-3; D gene: -; CDR3 DNA: TGTGCCAGCAGCTTAGGTAGCTCTGGAAACACCATATATTTT; CDR3 protein: CASSLGSSGNTIYF
V gene: TRBV6-6; clone size: -; J gene: TRBJ1-2; D gene: -; CDR3 DNA: TGTGCCAGCAGTTACGTAAGGGACTCTTCCTATGGCTACACCTTC; CDR3 protein: CASSYVRDSSYGYTF
V gene: TRBV4-1; clone size: few; J gene: TRBJ1-3; D gene: -; CDR3 DNA: TGCGCCAGCAGCTGGGCGACAGATTCTGGAAACACCATATATTTT; CDR3 protein: CASSWATDSGNTIYF
V gene: TRBV18; clone size: -; J gene: TRBJ2-1; D gene: -; CDR3 DNA: TGTGCCAGCTCACCGGCAGGGGTCTCTTCCTACAATGAGCAGTTCTTC; CDR3 protein: CASSPAGVSSYNEQFF
V gene: TRBV6-5; clone size: -; J gene: TRBJ1-1; D gene: -; CDR3 DNA: TGTGCCAGCAGTCACAGTGTGAACACTGAAGCTTTCTTT; CDR3 protein: CASSHSVNTEAFF
V gene: TRBV5-1; clone size: -; J gene: TRBJ1-1; D gene: -; CDR3 DNA: TGCGCCAGCAGCTTGGAAGGGACTCCGTTGGCTTTCTTT; CDR3 protein: CASSLEGTPLAFF